These T cell receptor beta chains were read from a single sample in a study of T cells in Graves' hyperthyroidism and ophthalmopathy. TCRdb re-analysed the multiplex PCR reads in MiXCR, keeping a single row per CDR3 protein. Counted here are around 500,000 distinct CDR3 sequences, less than 25% occurring once; the ten biggest clones make up 45% to 50%. What was sequenced was blood. These receptors all come from a woman in her 70s with Graves' ophthalmopathy. Each CDR3 is given with its conserved first and last residue. D genes are given only for firm matches. The size field is filled for only some rows; it gives once, few, many or a size class.

clone size	D gene	V gene	J gene	CDR3 DNA	CDR3 protein
many	TRBD2	TRBV5-1	TRBJ2-3	TGCGCCAGCAGCTTGGTAGCGGGTATCACAGATACGCAGTATTTT	CASSLVAGITDTQYF
few	-	TRBV16	TRBJ1-5	TGTGCCAGCAGCCAATCCGGGGGGTATCAGCCCCAGCATTTT	CASSQSGGYQPQHF
few	TRBD1	TRBV12-5	TRBJ1-1	TGTGCTAGTGGCCTGACAGGGGGCTGGATCGGTGCTTTCTTT	CASGLTGGWIGAFF
few	TRBD1	TRBV9	TRBJ1-1	TGTGCCAGCAGCGTGACAGGGAGAACTGAAGCTTTCTTT	CASSVTGRTEAFF
-	-	TRBV6-4	TRBJ2-7	TGTGCCAGCAGTGACAGGATGGGGGAGCAGTACTTC	CASSDRMGEQYF
-	TRBD1	TRBV6-1	TRBJ2-7	TGTGCCAGCAGGTTCGGGACAGGCGCTTCCTACGAGCAGTACTTC	CASRFGTGASYEQYF
-	-	TRBV12-3/TRBV12-4	TRBJ2-3	TGTGCCAGCACCCCAGTGGGGGCACCAGATACGCAGTATTTT	CASTPVGAPDTQYF
few	-	TRBV20-1	TRBJ1-2	TGCAGTGTGTGGGATAACTATGGCTACACCTTC	CSVWDNYGYTF
many	-	TRBV2	TRBJ2-3	TGTGCCAGCAGTGAACTCCAGCACAGCACAGATACGCAGTATTTT	CASSELQHSTDTQYF
many	-	TRBV6-2/TRBV6-3	TRBJ1-5	TGTGCCAGCAGTTACCTGGAGGAATATCAGCCCCAGCATTTT	CASSYLEEYQPQHF
few	-	TRBV27	TRBJ1-1	TGTGCCAGCCAAGGACAGTACACTGAAGCTTTCTTT	CASQGQYTEAFF
-	-	TRBV4-1	TRBJ2-1	TGCGCCAGCAGCCAGAGGGGGGCGCGTAATGAGCAGTTCTTC	CASSQRGARNEQFF
-	-	TRBV24-1	TRBJ2-2	TGTGCCACCAGTGTTTCGGGATCCTACACCGGGGAGCTGTTTTTT	CATSVSGSYTGELFF
many	-	TRBV2	TRBJ2-1	TGTGCCAGCACCCCGACCCTAATTGGCTCCTACAATGAGCAGTTCTTC	CASTPTLIGSYNEQFF
-	-	TRBV10-3	TRBJ1-2	TGTGCCATCAGTGATCGGGCAGGGAGGATTAACTATGGCTACACCTTC	CAISDRAGRINYGYTF
many	TRBD1	TRBV2	TRBJ1-4	TGTGCCAGCAGTGACGGACAGGCAACTAATGAAAAACTGTTTTTT	CASSDGQATNEKLFF
-	-	TRBV7-2	TRBJ2-3	TGTGCCAGCAGCCCCGCCGGAAGGTCGCAGTATTTT	CASSPAGRSQYF
-	TRBD1	TRBV12-3/TRBV12-4	TRBJ1-1	TGTGCCAGCAGTCACGCAGGGGGCGAGGCTTTCTTT	CASSHAGGEAFF
few	TRBD1	TRBV6-1	TRBJ1-1	TGTGCCAGCAGTCGGGGCTGGACAGGGGTTAACACTGAAGCTTTCTTT	CASSRGWTGVNTEAFF
-	-	TRBV29-1	TRBJ1-2	TGCAGCGTTGCTTTGGGTCAGCGATATGGCTACACCTTC	CSVALGQRYGYTF
-	-	TRBV11-2	TRBJ2-1	TGTGCCAGCAGCTTAGCTGGAGGGACTCCTAGGTATGAGCAGTTCTTC	CASSLAGGTPRYEQFF
-	TRBD2	TRBV29-1	TRBJ2-7	TGCAGCGGCAGGGCAAGCGGGAGTTACGAGCAGTACTTC	CSGRASGSYEQYF
many	-	TRBV28	TRBJ1-2	TGTGCCAGCAGTTTAGCGGCAGGGACGAGAGGCTACACCTTC	CASSLAAGTRGYTF
-	TRBD2	TRBV7-3	TRBJ2-3	TGTCCCAGCACCCATTGTGGGCCTAGCGGGAGGGGTAAAGATACGCAGTATTTT	CPSTHCGPSGRGKDTQYF
-	-	TRBV5-1	TRBJ1-1	TGCGCCAGCAGCGCGGACAGATCTATGAACACTGAAGCTTTCTTT	CASSADRSMNTEAFF
many	TRBD2	TRBV5-1	TRBJ2-7	TGCGCCAGCAGCACCGGTAGCGGGCCCTCCTACGAGCAGTACTTC	CASSTGSGPSYEQYF
-	-	TRBV20-1	TRBJ1-1	TGCAGTGCTAGGGCGGGAGCTGGGCACACTGAAGCTTTCTTT	CSARAGAGHTEAFF
-	-	TRBV5-4	TRBJ1-2	TGTGCCAGCAGCCAACCGGACAGAGGCTACACCTTC	CASSQPDRGYTF
-	-	TRBV14	TRBJ2-3	TGTGCCAGCAGCCAGCCTCGTGAGGGCGGTACGCAGTATTTT	CASSQPREGGTQYF
many	-	TRBV28	TRBJ2-7	TGTGCCAGCAGTTTCTCCCTGACGGCAAATCCCCACGAGCAGTACTTC	CASSFSLTANPHEQYF
-	-	TRBV3-1	TRBJ2-1	TGTGCCAGCAGCCAAGACTGGGCCAGCTCCTACAATGAGCAGTTCTTC	CASSQDWASSYNEQFF
few	-	TRBV6-1	TRBJ1-3	TGTGCCAGCAGTCCAGGGAACTCTGGAAACACCATATATTTT	CASSPGNSGNTIYF
-	TRBD2	TRBV6-5	TRBJ2-4	TGTGCCAGCAGTTACTCGATTAGCGGGTCGGCAAACATTCAGTACTTC	CASSYSISGSANIQYF
-	TRBD1	TRBV5-1	TRBJ1-6	TGCGCCAGCAGCCTCCGGGACAGAAATAATTCACCCCTCCACTTT	CASSLRDRNNSPLHF
few	-	TRBV7-9	TRBJ2-3	TGTGCCAGCAGCTTACTAGCCTCTAGCACAGATACGCAGTATTTT	CASSLLASSTDTQYF
-	-	TRBV7-6	TRBJ2-7	TGTGCCAGCAGCTTAGGACTGTATAACGAGCAGTACTTC	CASSLGLYNEQYF
few	TRBD2	TRBV24-1	TRBJ2-2	TGTGCCACCAGTGATTTTCCCGGGAGGGGCACCGGGGAGCTGTTTTTT	CATSDFPGRGTGELFF
many	-	TRBV6-1	TRBJ2-3	TGTGCCAGCAGTGAGGGCAGGGCGGATACGCAGTATTTT	CASSEGRADTQYF
-	-	TRBV5-6	TRBJ1-1	TGTGCCAGCAGCCCCCCACGGACAAGGAACACTGAAGCTTTCTTT	CASSPPRTRNTEAFF
many	TRBD1	TRBV12-3/TRBV12-4	TRBJ2-1	TGTGCCAGCAGTTCGCCGGGACAGGAAAATGAGCAGTTCTTC	CASSSPGQENEQFF